This T cell receptor beta chain was recorded in a study of patients with pleural tuberculosis. TCRdb passed the reads through MiXCR, listing each CDR3 protein once. This sample carries some 29,000 distinct CDR3 sequences, 15% to 20% of them seen once, and the ten largest clones take about 3.5%. This clonotype was seen many times. Trimming cost V 2 bases and J 4 bases, with 8 bases left between them. The CDR3 loop spans 13 amino acids. The germline V gene has CDR1 SGHRS and CDR2 YFSETQ. V gene TRBV5-1 combines with J gene TRBJ2-3; possible D gene TRBD1, 5 bases. This TCR came from a human donor with pleural tuberculosis. Sequencing input: peripheral blood. CDR3 in DNA: TGCGCCAGCAGCTTAAGACAGCCAGATACGCAGTATTTT. Residues: CASSLRQPDTQYF.